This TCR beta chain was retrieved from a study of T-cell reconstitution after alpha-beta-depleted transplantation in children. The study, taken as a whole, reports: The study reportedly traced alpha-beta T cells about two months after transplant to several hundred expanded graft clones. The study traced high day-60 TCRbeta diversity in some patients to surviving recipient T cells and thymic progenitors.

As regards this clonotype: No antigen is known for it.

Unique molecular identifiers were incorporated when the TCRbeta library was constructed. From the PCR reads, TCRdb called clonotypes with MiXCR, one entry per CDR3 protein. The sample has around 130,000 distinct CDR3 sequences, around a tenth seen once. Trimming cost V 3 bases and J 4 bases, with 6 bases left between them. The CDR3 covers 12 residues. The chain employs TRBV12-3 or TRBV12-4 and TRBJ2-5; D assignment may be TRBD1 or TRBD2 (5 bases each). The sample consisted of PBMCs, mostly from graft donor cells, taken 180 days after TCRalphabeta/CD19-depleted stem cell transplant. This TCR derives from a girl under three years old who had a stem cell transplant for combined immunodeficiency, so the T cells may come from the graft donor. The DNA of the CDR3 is TGTGCCAGCAGTTTCGGGGCAGAGACCCAGTACTTC. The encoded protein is CASSFGAETQYF.